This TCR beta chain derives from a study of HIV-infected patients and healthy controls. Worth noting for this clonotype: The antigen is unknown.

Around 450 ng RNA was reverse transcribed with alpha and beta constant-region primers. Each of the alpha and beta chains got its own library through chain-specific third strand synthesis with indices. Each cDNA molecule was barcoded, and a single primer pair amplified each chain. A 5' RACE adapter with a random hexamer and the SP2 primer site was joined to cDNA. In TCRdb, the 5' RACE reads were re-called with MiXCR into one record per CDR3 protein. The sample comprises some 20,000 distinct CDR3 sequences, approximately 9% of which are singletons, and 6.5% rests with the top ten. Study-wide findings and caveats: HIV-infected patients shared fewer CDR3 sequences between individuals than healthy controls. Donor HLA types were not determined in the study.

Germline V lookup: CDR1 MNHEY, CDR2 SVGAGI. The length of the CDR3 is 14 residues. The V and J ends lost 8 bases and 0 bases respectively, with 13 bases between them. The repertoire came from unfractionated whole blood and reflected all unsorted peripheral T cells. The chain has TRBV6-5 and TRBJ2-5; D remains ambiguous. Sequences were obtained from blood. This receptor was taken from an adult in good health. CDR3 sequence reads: CASPPRSNQETQYF. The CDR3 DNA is TGTGCCAGCCCCCCCCGGTCTAACCAAGAGACCCAGTACTTC.